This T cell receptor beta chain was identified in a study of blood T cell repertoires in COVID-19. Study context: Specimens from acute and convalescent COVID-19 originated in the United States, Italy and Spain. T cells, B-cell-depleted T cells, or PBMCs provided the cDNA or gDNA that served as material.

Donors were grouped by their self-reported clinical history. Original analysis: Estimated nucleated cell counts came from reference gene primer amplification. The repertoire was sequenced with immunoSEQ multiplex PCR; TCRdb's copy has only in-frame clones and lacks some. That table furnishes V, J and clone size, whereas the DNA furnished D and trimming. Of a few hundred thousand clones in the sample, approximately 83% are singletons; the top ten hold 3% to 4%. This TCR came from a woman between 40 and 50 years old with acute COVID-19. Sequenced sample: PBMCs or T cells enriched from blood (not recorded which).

The CDR3 spells CASSARTAMNTEAFF. Written as DNA, the CDR3 is TGTGCCAGCAGTGCGAGGACAGCAATGAACACTGAAGCTTTCTTT. The J gene is TRBJ1-1, the V gene TRBV28, with D perhaps TRBD1 (6 bases). The CDR3 spans 15 residues. Trimming cost V 5 bases and J 0 bases, with 13 bases left between them. Germline lookup yields CDR1 MDHEN and CDR2 SYDVKM.